This T cell receptor (beta chain) is drawn from a study of early T cells in non-severe SARS-CoV-2 infection. Whole-study context: Bulk RNA from unsorted whole blood was sequenced; chains were unpaired.

In its sample, this clonotype was seen many times. Its antigen is not known. V lost 5 bases to trimming and J lost 6 bases, with 10 bases between them. Germline V gene data show CDR1 as GTSNPN and CDR2 as SVGIG (reference sequence). The CDR3 is 12 residues long. Study-level findings and limits: Reliance on VDJdb matching favored anti-spike CD8 responses; private and CD4 specificities were missed.

Individual cDNA molecules each received unique molecular identifiers attached to them. TCRdb re-derived calls from the 5' RACE reads in MiXCR, one entry per CDR3 protein. The table includes around 67,000 distinct CDR3 sequences, roughly 10% detected once. The chain links TRBV30 to TRBJ2-2, with no clear D. The specimen was whole blood. This TCR was sampled from an adult who was a healthcare worker with PCR-confirmed SARS-CoV-2 infection or an uninfected control (not recorded which). CDR3 protein: CAWAVGSGELFF. Here the CDR3 DNA reads TGTGCCTGGGCAGTGGGCTCCGGGGAGCTGTTTTTT.